This entry concerns a single T cell receptor (beta chain). Its antigen is unknown. An immunoSEQ assay, version v3.0, was performed at survey level. Sequencing was directed toward roughly 35,000-55,000 T-cell genomes in each sample. Sequenced by immunoSEQ multiplex PCR; TCRdb stores in-frame clones only, minus some. The table has 15,000 or so clones, roughly 88% seen once. The data were taken from a study of long-term antiretroviral therapy in people with HIV. Turning to the study itself: A decade or so separates the oldest specimens from the later 2015 immediate-ART recommendation.

Germline V CDR1 and CDR2: GTSNPN, SVGIG (reference sequence). The CDR3 sequence is 14 residues long. Deletions cut 0 bases from V and 5 bases from J, with 13 bases between. General study results and limits: Specimen acquisition occurred between the mid-2000s and the late 2010s, potentially under older ART regimens. Neither ART adherence, viral resistance nor therapy changes were documented.

Sequencing used unsorted PBMCs, obtained 2.3 years before starting antiretroviral therapy. This receptor was identified in a woman aged 25-40 years with HIV. V and J are TRBV30 and TRBJ2-5; D uncertain. CDR3 loop: CAWSVRLGRETQYF. The CDR3 bases are TGTGCCTGGAGTGTACGGTTGGGTCGGGAGACCCAGTACTTC. The full variable domain, its missing parts supplied by reference TRBV30 and TRBJ2-5, is SQTIHQWPATLVQPVGSPLSLECTVEGTSNPNLYWYRQAAGRGLQLLFYSVGIGQISSEVPQNLSASRPQDRQFILSSKKLLLSDSGFYLCAWSVRLGRETQYFGPGTRLLVL.